The 23 T cell receptor beta chains in this list originate from one sample, sequenced in a study of blood T cell repertoires in COVID-19. Some clones are missing from TCRdb's copy, which holds only in-frame ones; the method was immunoSEQ multiplex PCR. Of under 200,000 clones listed, about 85% are singletons. Input material: peripheral blood. These receptor sequences come from a woman of 80 years or more with COVID-19, enrolled during active disease.

The chain couples TRBV28 to TRBJ2-4; D gene unclear. V gave up 6 bases and J gave up 0 bases, with 6 bases separating them. In germline, CDR1 is MDHEN, CDR2 SYDVKM. The CDR3 is 13 amino acids. The CDR3: CASRVLAKNIQYF. The DNA for the CDR3 is TGTGCCAGCAGGGTACTAGCCAAAAACATTCAGTACTTC.

The CDR3 reads CASSDPGGSNTGELFF. CDR3 in DNA: TGCGCCAGCAGCGATCCGGGGGGATCTAACACCGGGGAGCTGTTTTTT. The rearrangement uses TRBV5-1 and TRBJ2-2, with 7 nucleotides matching TRBD2. V was pared by 4 bases and J by 2 bases, with 8 bases of the junction left unmatched. The CDR3 is made up of 16 amino acids. Germline V lookup: CDR1 SGHRS, CDR2 YFSETQ.

The chain carries TRBV7-2 and TRBJ1-6; the D is unclear. The V and J ends lost 0 bases and 14 bases respectively, with 11 bases between them. There are 13 residues in the CDR3. Looked up from germline, CDR1 is SGHTA and CDR2 is FQGNSA. DNA for the CDR3: TGTGCCAGCAGCTTAGCGGTAGAGCTTTCCCTCCACTTT. Encoded protein: CASSLAVELSLHF. The complete variable domain, with remaining parts taken from reference TRBV7-2 and TRBJ1-6, reads GAGVSQSPSNKVTEKGKDVELRCDPISGHTALYWYRQSLGQGLEFLIYFQGNSAPDKSGLPSDRFSAERTGGSVSTLTIQRTQQEDSAVYLCASSLAVELSLHFGNGTRLTVT.

The chain joins TRBV5-1 to TRBJ2-1; 7 bases agree with TRBD2. Germline V gives CDR1 SGHRS, CDR2 YFSETQ. This CDR3 region has 16 residues. J gave up 0 bases and V 4 bases, and 7 bases lay outside the gene matches. Here the CDR3 DNA reads TGCGCCAGCAGCCCCATGTCGGGGGGCTCCTACAATGAGCAGTTCTTC. Translating gives CASSPMSGGSYNEQFF.

The rearrangement uses TRBV2 and TRBJ2-7; 7 bases line up with TRBD2. The CDR3 sequence is 15 residues long. CDR1 SNHLY and CDR2 FYNNEI come from the germline V gene. V lost 3 bases, J lost 2 bases, and 7 bases stayed unmatched. The CDR3: CASSDGPSGTYEQYF. CDR3 nucleotide sequence: TGTGCCAGCAGTGACGGCCCTAGCGGAACCTACGAGCAGTACTTC.

The CDR3 here is CASRAVGNQPQHF. CDR3 coding DNA: TGTGCCAGCAGGGCCGTTGGTAATCAGCCCCAGCATTTT. The J gene is TRBJ1-5, the V gene TRBV27; D gene uncertain. This CDR3 comprises 13 residues. Trimming left V 6 bases short and J 4 bases short, with 10 bases between. The germline gives CDR1 MNHEY, CDR2 SMNVEV (reference sequence).

The chain employs TRBV6-1 and TRBJ1-5; D is ambiguous. The CDR3 runs to 14 residues. Trimming removed 2 bases at V and 0 bases at J, with 5 bases between. Germline CDR1 is MNHNS and CDR2 is SASEGT. CDR3 bases: TGTGCCAGCAGTGAATTCGGTAGCAATCAGCCCCAGCATTTT. It is translated as CASSEFGSNQPQHF.

The chain combines TRBV5-4 with TRBJ2-7; the match to TRBD2 covers 8 bases. Germline V gives CDR1 SGHNT, CDR2 YYREEE (reference sequence). This CDR3 has 17 amino acids. Trimming at V came to 3 bases and at J to 0 bases, leaving 11 bases not matched to a gene. CDR3 sequence reads: CASSSGGRRTTSYEQYF. DNA for the CDR3: TGTGCCAGCAGCTCGGGAGGGCGGCGGACTACCTCCTACGAGCAGTACTTC. The full variable domain, with the rest looked up from reference TRBV5-4 and TRBJ2-7, is ETGVTQSPTHLIKTRGQQVTLRCSSQSGHNTVSWYQQALGQGPQFIFQYYREEENGRGNFPPRFSGLQFPNYSSELNVNALELDDSALYLCASSSGGRRTTSYEQYFGPGTRLTVT.

The chain recombines TRBV5-4 with TRBJ2-3, with 12 bases lining up with TRBD2. This CDR3 has 17 residues. V gave up 3 bases and J gave up 2 bases; unmatched junction bases: 7. Germline V gives CDR1 SGHNT, CDR2 YYREEE (reference sequence). CDR3: CASSSRTSGIPTDTQYF. The CDR3 coding sequence is TGTGCCAGCAGCTCCAGGACTAGCGGGATTCCCACAGATACGCAGTATTTT.

The V gene is TRBV5-1, the J gene TRBJ2-7, with D perhaps TRBD1 (6 bases). Per germline, CDR1 SGHRS and CDR2 YFSETQ. CDR3 length: 14 amino acids. The V gene lost 4 bases and the J gene lost 7 bases, with 18 bases spanning the gap. This CDR3 reads CASSQSTGVSEQYF. The CDR3 bases are TGCGCCAGCAGCCAATCGACAGGAGTGAGTGAGCAGTACTTC.

This clone has a single count. As DNA, the CDR3 is TGTGCCAGCAGCTTAGCCTCAGGGGGCACTGAAGCTTTCTTT. Protein product: CASSLASGGTEAFF. V gene TRBV11-1 combines with J gene TRBJ1-1, with 7 positions matching TRBD1. Germline assignment: CDR1 SGHAT and CDR2 FQDESV (reference sequence). With V trimmed by 0 bases and J by 4 bases, 2 bases remained unmatched. The CDR3 loop spans 14 amino acids.

The chain is built from TRBV5-8 and TRBJ1-6; the match to TRBD1 covers 10 bases. Germline assignment: CDR1 SGHTS and CDR2 YDEGEE. Unmatched junction bases numbered 10, after V lost 4 bases and J lost 9 bases. The CDR3 runs 16 residues. The CDR3 DNA reads TGTGCCAGCAGCCCCGGGTGGGGACAGGGGACTTCACCCCTCCACTTT. Translation gives CASSPGWGQGTSPLHF.

This sequence joins TRBV4-1 and TRBJ2-3, with TRBD1 matching 9 bases. This CDR3 comprises 14 residues. The germline CDR1 and CDR2 sequences are MGHRA and YSYEKL. The V gene end was trimmed by 6 bases and the J gene end by 4 bases; junction bases not matched to a gene: 5. CDR3 region: CASRRDRAPDTQYF. DNA for the CDR3: TGCGCCAGCAGGCGGGACAGGGCCCCAGATACGCAGTATTTT.

This chain connects TRBV28 to TRBJ2-7; 10 bases are shared with TRBD1. The CDR3 spans 16 residues. Germline CDR1 and CDR2: MDHEN and SYDVKM. V dropped 3 bases and J dropped 4; count of bases not matched to a gene: 9. The CDR3 is CASSFLGTGVLYEQYF. As DNA, the CDR3 is TGTGCCAGCAGTTTTCTGGGGACAGGGGTTTTATACGAGCAGTACTTC.

V is TRBV5-1 and J is TRBJ1-1; perhaps TRBD1 as D (5 bases). Trimming took off 0 bases at V and 3 bases at J, with 18 bases between the two ends. The CDR3 has 17 amino acids. Germline V gives CDR1 SGHRS, CDR2 YFSETQ. The CDR3 bases are TGCGCCAGCAGCTTGGCCGGTTCAGGGATCTTGGACACTGAAGCTTTCTTT. Translation gives CASSLAGSGILDTEAFF.

The chain has TRBV7-9 and TRBJ1-2, with D perhaps TRBD1 (5 bases). Trimming took 3 bases from V and 5 from J, leaving 10 bases between them. CDR3 length: 13 amino acids. Germline CDR1 is SEHNR and CDR2 is FQNEAQ (reference sequence). As DNA, the CDR3 is TGTGCCAGCAGCTTCGACAGAGTTTATGGCTACACCTTC. Protein: CASSFDRVYGYTF.

J is TRBJ2-1 and V is TRBV20-1; 12 positions agree with TRBD2. The CDR3 covers 15 residues. V dropped 3 bases and J dropped 8; count of bases not matched to a gene: 8. The V gene's germline CDR1 is DFQATT and CDR2 SNEGSKA (reference sequence). The CDR3 sequence: CSASPTSGGPYEQFF. For the CDR3, the DNA is TGCAGTGCTAGTCCTACTAGCGGGGGGCCGTATGAGCAGTTCTTC.

This chain links TRBV3-1 (or the pseudogene TRBV3-2) with TRBJ2-2, with 9 bases fitting TRBD2. CDR1 and CDR2 from the germline V gene are LGHDT and YNNKEL (reference sequence). This CDR3 has 16 amino acids. Trimming cost V 6 bases and J 3 bases; bases outside gene matches: 8. CDR3 protein: CASRLASGIDTGELFF. CDR3 sequence (DNA): TGTGCCAGCAGACTAGCTAGCGGGATCGACACCGGGGAGCTGTTTTTT.

V is TRBV10-3 and J is TRBJ2-3, with a tentative D call TRBD2 (5 bases). Germline CDR1 is ENHRY and CDR2 is SYGVKD. CDR3 length equals 12 residues. CDR3 sequence reads: CAVAGGTDTQYF. In DNA, the CDR3 is TGTGCTGTCGCCGGGGGCACAGATACGCAGTATTTT.

The rearrangement links TRBV6-5 to TRBJ1-1, with 8 nucleotides matching TRBD1. The CDR3 is made up of 13 amino acids. After removal of 5 bases from V and 6 bases from J, the junction contained 5 bases not matched to a gene. Germline assignment: CDR1 MNHEY and CDR2 SVGAGI. The CDR3 coding sequence is TGTGCCAGCAGTACAGGGGGAAGGGCTGAAGCTTTCTTT. Its protein is CASSTGGRAEAFF.

This clone appeared once. The J gene is TRBJ1-6, the V gene TRBV7-6; D might be TRBD1 (5 bases). Germline V lookup: CDR1 SGHVS, CDR2 FNYEAQ. The CDR3 totals 13 residues. The V and J ends lost 5 bases and 7 bases respectively, with 9 bases between them. The CDR3 loop is CASSTNRNSPLHF. The CDR3, as DNA: TGTGCCAGCAGCACGAACAGGAATTCACCCCTCCACTTT.

CDR3 protein: CASSQDLVVKPQHF. Here the CDR3 DNA reads TGTGCCAGCAGCCAAGATCTCGTAGTAAAGCCCCAGCATTTT. The gene calls are TRBV4-2 and TRBJ1-5; no firm D call. The CDR3 is 14 residues long. Per germline, CDR1 LGHNA and CDR2 YNFKEQ. V was shortened by 0 bases and J by 8 bases, with 11 bases between the two germline ends.

The chain carries TRBV15 and TRBJ2-3; 10 positions match TRBD2. Trimming cost V 5 bases and J 2 bases; bases outside gene matches: 7. The V gene's germline CDR1 is LNHNV and CDR2 YYDKDF (reference sequence). This CDR3 is 16 amino acids long. CDR3 protein: CATSALAGAPTDTQYF. Written as DNA, the CDR3 is TGTGCCACCAGCGCCCTAGCGGGAGCTCCCACAGATACGCAGTATTTT.